This T cell receptor beta chain appears in the sequencing data of a study of cytomegalovirus exposure and HLA in healthy donors. The study, taken as a whole, reports: A later analysis reportedly identified an Asian-associated ancestry cluster as carrying fewer N-insertions than the 666-donor mean. The classifier, whose performance was assessed in both the original and validation cohorts, reportedly diagnosed cytomegalovirus status with high specificity and sensitivity.

PCR primers comprised 60 Vbeta and 13 Jbeta primers. Profiled with immunoSEQ multiplex PCR; TCRdb holds only in-frame clones, not every one. The repertoire has 150,000 or so clones, roughly 80% of them found once; the top ten carry around 5.4%. This CDR3 spans 13 amino acids. Germline V CDR1 and CDR2: KGHSH, LQKENI. The V and J ends lost 1 base and 6 bases respectively, with 9 bases between them. Concerning this clone itself: Its antigen is as yet unknown.

This clonotype was sampled from a man aged 30-40 years in good health and CMV-seropositive. The material sequenced was PBMCs. V gene TRBV18 combines with J gene TRBJ1-2, with D possibly TRBD1 on 5 matching bases. CDR3 nucleotides: TGTGCCAGCTCACCACAAGGGGCGAATGGCTACACCTTC. Amino acid sequence: CASSPQGANGYTF. The complete variable domain, with remaining parts taken from reference TRBV18 and TRBJ1-2, reads NAGVMQNPRHLVRRRGQEARLRCSPMKGHSHVYWYRQLPEEGLKFMVYLQKENIIDESGMPKERFSAEFPKEGPSILRIQQVVRGDSAAYFCASSPQGANGYTFGSGTRLTVV.